Listed here are 4 T cell receptor beta chains from one sample, sequenced in a study of blood T cell repertoires in COVID-19 (dated by TCRdb to 2020 to 2022). Libraries came from the immunoSEQ multiplex PCR assay. TCRdb obtained this table from immuneACCESS and retained in-frame rearrangements with V and J assigned. These tables miss some clones; where compared with another copy, unresolved V genes account for less than half of the shortfall, and the remainder is unexplained. This sample is represented by 200,000 to 300,000 clones; 80% to 85% of them were singletons. 3.4% of the sample is in the top ten clones. The sample taken for sequencing was peripheral blood. Receptors originate from a woman between 18 and 30 years old with acute or convalescent COVID-19.

This clone has only a few counts. The chain employs TRBV3-1 (or the pseudogene TRBV3-2) and TRBJ1-2; D perhaps matches TRBD1 (6 bases). Trimming pared 0 bases from V and 5 bases from J, leaving 10 bases between. The length of the CDR3 is 14 residues. In germline, CDR1 is LGHDT, CDR2 YNNKEL (reference sequence). The CDR3 is CASSQDGTPYGYTF. CDR3 DNA sequence: TGTGCCAGCAGCCAAGACGGGACACCATATGGCTACACCTTC.

V usage is TRBV9 and J usage is TRBJ1-1, with TRBD1 matching 7 bases. J lost 1 base, V lost 0 bases, and 6 bases had no gene match. The CDR3 sequence is 16 residues long. Per germline, CDR1 SGDLS and CDR2 YYNGEE. The CDR3 bases are TGTGCCAGCAGCGTAGGACCGGACAGGCAGAACACTGAAGCTTTCTTT. This translates into CASSVGPDRQNTEAFF.

V is TRBV4-3 and J is TRBJ1-1, with a tentative D call TRBD1 (6 bases). The CDR3 extends over 15 amino acids. The V gene's germline CDR1 is LGHNA and CDR2 YSLEER. The V gene lost 4 bases and the J gene lost 1 base, with 13 bases spanning the gap. The CDR3 loop is CASSRRQGGNTEAFF. The DNA of the CDR3 is TGCGCCAGCAGCCGAAGACAAGGGGGGAACACTGAAGCTTTCTTT.

This clone was found a few times. The J gene is TRBJ1-1, the V gene TRBV18; 7 bases are a match to TRBD1. The CDR3 loop spans 14 amino acids. The V gene end was trimmed by 6 bases and the J gene end by 5 bases; junction bases not matched to a gene: 9. Germline V lookup: CDR1 KGHSH, CDR2 LQKENI. This CDR3 is CASSPRQGRTEAFF. The CDR3 DNA reads as TGTGCCAGCTCCCCGAGACAGGGAAGGACTGAAGCTTTCTTT.